The 28 T cell receptor beta chains below all came from one sample that was sequenced in a study of blood T cell repertoires in COVID-19 (TCRdb year 2020). The library was made by the immunoSEQ multiplex PCR assay. What TCRdb holds here is the immuneACCESS table cut down to in-frame rearrangements. Part of the clones is not present; checked against another copy, under half of the missing clones reflect an unresolved V gene, and the others are unexplained. In all, the sample holds fewer than 200,000 clones, and more than 60% of those were seen once. The top ten clonotypes cover around 2.7% of the sample. The source material was peripheral blood. These receptors originate from a man between 65 and 85 years old with acute or convalescent COVID-19.

This chain links TRBV5-4 with TRBJ1-4; D is unresolved. The V gene lost 1 base and the J gene lost 4 bases, with 5 bases spanning the gap. Germline lookup yields CDR1 SGHNT and CDR2 YYREEE (reference sequence). This CDR3 region has 13 residues. The CDR3 loop is CASSLQNNEKLFF. The CDR3, as DNA: TGTGCCAGCAGCTTGCAGAATAATGAAAAACTGTTTTTT.

The V gene is TRBV3-1 (or the pseudogene TRBV3-2), the J gene TRBJ2-7; 12 bases map to TRBD2. J lost 4 bases, V lost 4 bases, and 2 bases had no gene match. The CDR3 contains 14 residues. Germline V gives CDR1 LGHDT, CDR2 YNNKEL (reference sequence). The CDR3 region is CASSRTSGKYEQYF. In DNA form, the CDR3 reads TGTGCCAGCAGCCGGACTAGCGGGAAGTACGAGCAGTACTTC.

In this sample, this clone turned up a few times. The V call is TRBV18, the J call TRBJ1-4, with D hard to call. The V gene lost 0 bases and the J gene lost 10 bases, with 9 bases spanning the gap. Per the germline V gene, CDR1 is KGHSH and CDR2 is LQKENI. This CDR3 region has 13 residues. The CDR3 nucleotides read TGTGCCAGCTCACCACCGGCCCCAGGAAAACTGTTTTTT. Its translation: CASSPPAPGKLFF.

This clone came up once. The J gene is TRBJ1-2, the V gene TRBV6-5; TRBD1 aligns across 9 bases. Trimming cost V 4 bases and J 2 bases; bases outside gene matches: 2. The germline gives CDR1 MNHEY, CDR2 SVGAGI. The CDR3 spans 14 residues. Here the CDR3 DNA reads TGTGCCAGCAGTTGGGACAGGGCGAACTATGGCTACACCTTC. Translated, it gives CASSWDRANYGYTF.

The chain employs TRBV5-4 and TRBJ2-3, with 8 bases lining up with TRBD1. CDR1 and CDR2 (germline): SGHNT, YYREEE (reference sequence). The CDR3 is made up of 15 amino acids. V was pared by 5 bases and J by 0 bases, with 5 bases of the junction left unmatched. The chain's CDR3 is CASRPDRASTDTQYF. As DNA, the CDR3 is TGTGCCAGCAGGCCGGACAGGGCTAGCACAGATACGCAGTATTTT.

Note on this clone: Other DNA sequences from this sample encode an identical CDR3 as well. This chain joins TRBV9 and TRBJ2-1; 8 bases align to TRBD2. Germline assignment: CDR1 SGDLS and CDR2 YYNGEE. V was pared by 0 bases and J by 4 bases, with 3 bases of the junction left unmatched. CDR3 length: 15 amino acids. The CDR3 region is CASSVELAGYNEQFF. CDR3 DNA: TGTGCCAGCAGCGTAGAATTAGCGGGGTACAATGAGCAGTTCTTC.

The rearrangement joins TRBV19 to TRBJ2-5; no definite D call. Trimming left V 5 bases short and J 4 bases short, with 11 bases between. The CDR3 spans 13 residues. CDR1 is LNHDA and CDR2 is SQIVND in the germline V gene (reference sequence). CDR3 DNA sequence: TGTGCCAGTAGTGGTCAGCGCGCAGAGACCCAGTACTTC. Its protein product is CASSGQRAETQYF.

V gene TRBV7-2 combines with J gene TRBJ2-1, with D possibly TRBD2 on 6 matching bases. Between the trimmed V and J ends, which lost 2 bases and 3 bases, there was a span of 11 bases. This CDR3 is built from 15 residues. CDR1 and CDR2 (germline): SGHTA, FQGNSA. The CDR3 sequence is CASSLRLEIYNEQFF. CDR3 DNA sequence: TGTGCCAGCAGCTTACGACTAGAGATCTACAATGAGCAGTTCTTC.

The chain links TRBV10-3 to TRBJ2-1; TRBD2 matches 9 bases. Trimming removed 7 bases from V and 1 base from J; junction bases left unmatched: 5. There are 15 residues in the CDR3. The V gene's germline CDR1 is ENHRY and CDR2 SYGVKD. CDR3 protein: CAIMASGNSYNEQFF. The CDR3 nucleotides are TGTGCCATCATGGCTAGCGGGAATTCCTACAATGAGCAGTTCTTC.

The chain recombines TRBV11-3 with TRBJ2-5; TRBD2 aligns across 8 bases. The ends lost 5 bases at V and 4 bases at J; junction bases unmatched: 6. The CDR3 loop spans 14 amino acids. Germline CDR1 SGHNT, CDR2 YENEEA. The CDR3 DNA reads as TGTGCCAGCAGCACGGGACTAGTGGGAGAGACCCAGTACTTC. This translates into CASSTGLVGETQYF.

The chain links TRBV7-8 to TRBJ2-6; 10 nucleotides line up with TRBD1. J lost 4 bases, V lost 4 bases, and 13 bases had no gene match. CDR1 and CDR2 from the germline V gene are SGHVS and FQNEAQ. The CDR3 consists of 19 residues. Here the CDR3 DNA reads TGTGCCAGCAGCTCCGCCGCGGGACAGGGGAAATCCGGGGCCAACGTCCTGACTTTC. It encodes CASSSAAGQGKSGANVLTF.

The chain recombines TRBV5-1 with TRBJ1-1; D possibly corresponds to TRBD1 (5 bases). Trimming left V 2 bases short and J 1 base short, with 9 bases between. The CDR3 is made up of 14 amino acids. Germline-derived CDR1 and CDR2 are SGHRS and YFSETQ. This chain's CDR3 is CASSLDRRNTEAFF. CDR3 in DNA: TGCGCCAGCAGCTTAGACAGAAGGAACACTGAAGCTTTCTTT.

The V and J genes are TRBV13 and TRBJ1-2; no clear D gene. CDR3 length equals 13 residues. Germline V gives CDR1 PRHDT, CDR2 FYEKMQ (reference sequence). Trimming shortened V by 6 bases and J by 4 bases, and 12 bases separated the two germline ends. CDR3 protein: CASRLRQAYGYTF. The DNA of the CDR3 is TGTGCCAGCAGATTAAGGCAGGCCTATGGCTACACCTTC.

V usage is TRBV7-9 and J usage is TRBJ2-7; TRBD1 matches 7 bases. Germline-derived CDR1 and CDR2 are SEHNR and FQNEAQ (reference sequence). The CDR3 runs to 13 residues. J was trimmed by 0 bases and V by 9 bases; bases with no gene match: 5. The CDR3 DNA sequence: TGTGCCAGTCAGACAGGGAGCTCCTACGAGCAGTACTTC. Protein: CASQTGSSYEQYF.

The V call is TRBV27, the J call TRBJ2-1; D is possibly TRBD2 (6 bases). Germline-derived CDR1 and CDR2 are MNHEY and SMNVEV (reference sequence). Trimming removed 0 bases from V and 6 bases from J, with 21 bases in between. This CDR3 has 18 residues. CDR3 sequence: CASSLSRVAALLGNEQFF. The CDR3 region has the DNA TGTGCCAGCAGTTTATCGAGGGTAGCGGCCTTATTGGGCAATGAGCAGTTCTTC.

The chain couples TRBV6-1 to TRBJ1-3; D remains unclear. The germline V gene has CDR1 MNHNS and CDR2 SASEGT. The CDR3 sequence is 13 residues long. V dropped 3 bases and J dropped 0 bases, with 3 bases sitting between them. The CDR3 protein is CASSEYSGNTIYF. DNA for the CDR3: TGTGCCAGCAGTGAGTACTCTGGAAACACCATATATTTT.

V is TRBV15 and J is TRBJ2-1; 13 nucleotides match TRBD2. The CDR3 extends over 16 amino acids. Germline V CDR1 and CDR2: LNHNV, YYDKDF (reference sequence). J lost 0 bases, V lost 7 bases, and 3 bases had no gene match. As DNA, the CDR3 is TGTGCCACCAAACTAGCGGGAGGGCCCTCCTACAATGAGCAGTTCTTC. Amino acid sequence: CATKLAGGPSYNEQFF. The full variable domain, completed using reference TRBV15 and TRBJ2-1, is DAMVIQNPRYQVTQFGKPVTLSCSQTLNHNVMYWYQQKSSQAPKLLFHYYDKDFNNEADTPDNFQSRRPNTSFCFLDIRSPGLGDTAMYLCATKLAGGPSYNEQFFGPGTRLTVL.

V and J are TRBV5-1 and TRBJ2-7; D gene ambiguous. V gave up 6 bases and J gave up 5 bases, with 15 bases separating them. Germline CDR1 is SGHRS and CDR2 is YFSETQ. CDR3 length: 13 amino acids. CDR3 in DNA: TGCGCCAGCAATCCCACCGGCGGAAACGAGCAGTACTTC. Translation: CASNPTGGNEQYF.

V usage is TRBV7-2 and J usage is TRBJ2-3, with 8 bases fitting TRBD1. Germline V gives CDR1 SGHTA, CDR2 FQGNSA. CDR3 length: 15 residues. Trimming took 5 bases from V and 3 from J; bases not matched to a gene: 7. The DNA for the CDR3 is TGTGCCAGCAGCATTCGACAGGGGAGGACAGATACGCAGTATTTT. Protein: CASSIRQGRTDTQYF.

The chain combines TRBV6-5 with TRBJ2-3, with TRBD1 as a possible D gene (6 bases). CDR1 and CDR2 from the germline V gene are MNHEY and SVGAGI. The CDR3 loop spans 14 amino acids. Trimming removed 4 bases from V and 2 bases from J, with 10 bases in between. DNA for the CDR3: TGTGCCAGCAGTTTGGGACAACCCACAGATACGCAGTATTTT. This codes for CASSLGQPTDTQYF.

The chain links TRBV18 to TRBJ2-1; TRBD2 matches at 10 bases. V was pared by 6 bases and J by 0 bases, with 2 bases of the junction left unmatched. The CDR3 totals 15 residues. Germline V gene sequence: CDR1 KGHSH, CDR2 LQKENI. CDR3 sequence reads: CASSASGSSYNEQFF. CDR3 coding DNA: TGTGCCAGCTCCGCTAGCGGGAGCTCCTACAATGAGCAGTTCTTC.

The sample holds a few counts of this clone. The chain has TRBV5-6 and TRBJ2-5, with 14 bases identical to TRBD2. In germline, CDR1 is SGHDT, CDR2 YYEEEE. V dropped 4 bases and J dropped 4; count of bases not matched to a gene: 6. The CDR3 loop spans 16 amino acids. The chain's CDR3 is CASSTMTSGRGETQYF. As DNA, the CDR3 is TGTGCCAGCAGCACGATGACTAGCGGGAGGGGAGAGACCCAGTACTTC.

V usage is TRBV6-5 and J usage is TRBJ2-7, with 7 bases matching TRBD1. The V and J ends lost 5 bases and 2 bases, in that order; junction bases with no gene match: 6. The CDR3 has 14 amino acids. CDR1 MNHEY and CDR2 SVGAGI come from the germline V gene. As DNA, the CDR3 is TGTGCCAGCAGTCCCCGGGACAGAGCCTACGAGCAGTACTTC. Translating gives CASSPRDRAYEQYF.

The chain employs TRBV29-1 and TRBJ2-2, with D tentatively TRBD2 (5 bases). Trimming removed 4 bases at V and 4 bases at J, with 13 bases between. Germline CDR1 is SQVTM and CDR2 is ANQGSEA. This CDR3 has 14 amino acids. In nucleotides, the CDR3 is TGCAGCGTTGGGGTCGGGGTTGGCACCGGGGAGCTGTTTTTT. It translates to CSVGVGVGTGELFF.

The chain is built from TRBV7-6 and TRBJ2-7; D call uncertain. Between the trimmed V and J ends, which lost 5 bases and 3 bases, there was a span of 14 bases. Germline V gene data show CDR1 as SGHVS and CDR2 as FNYEAQ. The CDR3 contains 14 residues. As DNA, the CDR3 is TGTGCCAGCAGCCAACTGACAAGAGACTACGAGCAGTACTTC. Amino acids: CASSQLTRDYEQYF.

The chain is built from TRBV6-5 and TRBJ2-2; 9 bases align to TRBD1. The CDR3 consists of 14 residues. With 7 bases clipped from V and 5 bases from J, the junction kept 5 bases outside the gene matches. The germline V gene has CDR1 MNHEY and CDR2 SVGAGI. The CDR3 coding sequence is TGTGCCAGCACTTTACAGGGGGCAACCGGGGAGCTGTTTTTT. Translating it yields CASTLQGATGELFF.

V is TRBV5-4 and J is TRBJ1-4, with TRBD1 as a possible D gene (5 bases). CDR3 length equals 14 residues. The V end lost 5 bases, the J end lost 6 bases, and 14 bases lay between the germline ends. Germline CDR1 is SGHNT and CDR2 is YYREEE (reference sequence). For the CDR3, the DNA is TGTGCCAGCAGTGGGGGGTCGGGGGATGAAAAACTGTTTTTT. Translated: CASSGGSGDEKLFF.

J is TRBJ2-1 and V is TRBV12-5, with TRBD1 matching 8 bases. Germline trimming cut 0 bases from V and 4 bases from J; bases unmatched to any gene: 5. CDR3 length equals 16 residues. Germline assignment: CDR1 LGHNT and CDR2 FRNRAP. The CDR3 DNA sequence: TGTGCTAGTGGTTTGGTACTCGGACAGGGTTACAATGAGCAGTTCTTC. Protein product: CASGLVLGQGYNEQFF. Full variable domain (rest looked up from reference TRBV12-5 and TRBJ2-1): DARVTQTPRHKVTEMGQEVTMRCQPILGHNTVFWYRQTMMQGLELLAYFRNRAPLDDSGMPKDRFSAEMPDATLATLKIQPSEPRDSAVYFCASGLVLGQGYNEQFFGPGTRLTVL.